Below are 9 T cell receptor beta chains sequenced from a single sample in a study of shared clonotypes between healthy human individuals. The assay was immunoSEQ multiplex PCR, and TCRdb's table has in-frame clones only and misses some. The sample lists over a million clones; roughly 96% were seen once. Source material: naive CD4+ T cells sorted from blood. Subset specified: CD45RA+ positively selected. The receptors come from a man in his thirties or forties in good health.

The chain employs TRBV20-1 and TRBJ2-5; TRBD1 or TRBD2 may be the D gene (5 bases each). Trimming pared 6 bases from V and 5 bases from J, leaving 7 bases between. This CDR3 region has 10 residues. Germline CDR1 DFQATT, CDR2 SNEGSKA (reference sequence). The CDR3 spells CSAEGETQYF. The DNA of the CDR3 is TGCAGTGCAGAGGGGGAGACCCAGTACTTC.

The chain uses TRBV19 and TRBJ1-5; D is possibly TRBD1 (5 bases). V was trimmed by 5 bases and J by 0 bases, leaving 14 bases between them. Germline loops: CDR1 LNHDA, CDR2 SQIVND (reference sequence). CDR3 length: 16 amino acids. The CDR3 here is CASSPLRTYSNQPQHF. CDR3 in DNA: TGTGCCAGTAGTCCCCTTAGGACATATAGCAATCAGCCCCAGCATTTT.

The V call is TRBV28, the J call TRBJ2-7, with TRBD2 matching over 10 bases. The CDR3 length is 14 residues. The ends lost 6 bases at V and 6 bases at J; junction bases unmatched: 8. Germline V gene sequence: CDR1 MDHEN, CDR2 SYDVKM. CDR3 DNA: TGTGCCAGCAGCACCCTAGCGGGGGCCTTCGAGCAGTACTTC. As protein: CASSTLAGAFEQYF.

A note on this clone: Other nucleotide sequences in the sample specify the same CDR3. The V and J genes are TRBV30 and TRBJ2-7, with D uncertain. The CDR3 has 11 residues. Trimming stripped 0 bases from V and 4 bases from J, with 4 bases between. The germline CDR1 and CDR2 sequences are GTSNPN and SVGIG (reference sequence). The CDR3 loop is CAWSVLYEQYF. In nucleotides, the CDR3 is TGTGCCTGGAGTGTCCTATACGAGCAGTACTTC.

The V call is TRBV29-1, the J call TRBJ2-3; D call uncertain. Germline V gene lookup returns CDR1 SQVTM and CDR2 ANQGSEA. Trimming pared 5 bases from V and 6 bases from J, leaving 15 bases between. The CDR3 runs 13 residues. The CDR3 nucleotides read TGCAGCGTTCCACTGGCGATGGGGGATACGCAGTATTTT. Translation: CSVPLAMGDTQYF.

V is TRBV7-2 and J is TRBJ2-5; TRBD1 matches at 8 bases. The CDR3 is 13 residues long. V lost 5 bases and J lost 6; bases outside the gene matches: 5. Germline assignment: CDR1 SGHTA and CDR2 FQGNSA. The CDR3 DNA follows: TGTGCCAGCAGCCCACGCAGGGGGCAGACCCAGTACTTC. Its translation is CASSPRRGQTQYF.

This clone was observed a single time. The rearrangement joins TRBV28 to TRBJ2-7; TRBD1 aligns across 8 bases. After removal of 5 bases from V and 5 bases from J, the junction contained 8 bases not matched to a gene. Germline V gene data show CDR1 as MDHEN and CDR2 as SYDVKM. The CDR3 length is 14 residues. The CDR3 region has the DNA TGTGCCAGCAGTACCGGACAGGGAATAAACGAGCAGTACTTC. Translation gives CASSTGQGINEQYF.

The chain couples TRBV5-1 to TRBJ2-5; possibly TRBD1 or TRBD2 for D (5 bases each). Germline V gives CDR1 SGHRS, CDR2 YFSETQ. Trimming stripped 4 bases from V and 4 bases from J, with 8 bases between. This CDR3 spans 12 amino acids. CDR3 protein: CASSRDLETQYF. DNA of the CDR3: TGCGCCAGCAGCCGGGACCTAGAGACCCAGTACTTC.

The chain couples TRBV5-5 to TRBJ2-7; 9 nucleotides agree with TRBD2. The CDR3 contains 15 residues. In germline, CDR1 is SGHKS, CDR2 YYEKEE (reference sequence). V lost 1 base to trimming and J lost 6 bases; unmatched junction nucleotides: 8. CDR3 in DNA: TGTGCCAGCAGCTTGACGGTAGCGGGAGTAGTCGAGCAGTACTTC. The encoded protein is CASSLTVAGVVEQYF.